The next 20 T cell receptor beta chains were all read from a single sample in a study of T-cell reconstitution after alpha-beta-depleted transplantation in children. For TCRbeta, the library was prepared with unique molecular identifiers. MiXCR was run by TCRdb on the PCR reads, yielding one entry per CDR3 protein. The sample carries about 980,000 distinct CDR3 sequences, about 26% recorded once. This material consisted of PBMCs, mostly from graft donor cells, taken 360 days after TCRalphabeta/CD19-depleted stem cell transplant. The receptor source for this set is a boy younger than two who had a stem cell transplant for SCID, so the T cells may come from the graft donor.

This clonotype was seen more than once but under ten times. CDR3: CASTRHGGTNTGELFF. CDR3 sequence (DNA): TGTGCCAGCACCCGGCACGGGGGGACGAACACCGGGGAGCTGTTTTTT. The chain recombines TRBV12-3 or TRBV12-4 with TRBJ2-2, with 7 bases aligning to TRBD2. The junction had 8 bases not matched to a gene; V was cut back by 7 bases and J by 0 bases. The CDR3 is 16 amino acids.

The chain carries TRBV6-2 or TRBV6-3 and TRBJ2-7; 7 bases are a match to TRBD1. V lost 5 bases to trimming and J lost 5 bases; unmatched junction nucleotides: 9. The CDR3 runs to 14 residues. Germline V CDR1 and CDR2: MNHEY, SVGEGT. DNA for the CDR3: TGTGCCAGCAGTCCCCGACAGGGTATGCACGAGCAGTACTTC. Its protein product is CASSPRQGMHEQYF.

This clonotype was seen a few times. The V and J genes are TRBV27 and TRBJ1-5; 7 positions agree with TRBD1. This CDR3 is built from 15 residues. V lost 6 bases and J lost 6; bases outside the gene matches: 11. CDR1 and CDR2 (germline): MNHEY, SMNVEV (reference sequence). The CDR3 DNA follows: TGTGCCAGCAGACCAATTCCAGGGGGAGGTCAGCCCCAGCATTTT. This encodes CASRPIPGGGQPQHF.

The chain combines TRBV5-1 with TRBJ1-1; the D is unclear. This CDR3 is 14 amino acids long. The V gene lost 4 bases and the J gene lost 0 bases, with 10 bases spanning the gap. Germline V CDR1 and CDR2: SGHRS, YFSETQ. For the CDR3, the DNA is TGCGCCAGCAGCGATGTTACAGTGAACACTGAAGCTTTCTTT. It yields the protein CASSDVTVNTEAFF.

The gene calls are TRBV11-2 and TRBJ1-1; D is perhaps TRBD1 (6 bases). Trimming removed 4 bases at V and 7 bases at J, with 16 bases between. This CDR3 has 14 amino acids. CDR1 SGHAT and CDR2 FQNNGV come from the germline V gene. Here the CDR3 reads CASSSADSFHEAFF. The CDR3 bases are TGTGCCAGCAGCTCAGCGGACAGTTTTCATGAAGCTTTCTTT.

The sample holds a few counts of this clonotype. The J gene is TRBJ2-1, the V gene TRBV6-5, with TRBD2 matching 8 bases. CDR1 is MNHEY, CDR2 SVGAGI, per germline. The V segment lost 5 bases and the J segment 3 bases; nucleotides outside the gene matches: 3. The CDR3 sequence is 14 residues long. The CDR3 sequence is CASSNGGDYNEQFF. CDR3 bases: TGTGCCAGCAGTAACGGGGGGGACTACAATGAGCAGTTCTTC.

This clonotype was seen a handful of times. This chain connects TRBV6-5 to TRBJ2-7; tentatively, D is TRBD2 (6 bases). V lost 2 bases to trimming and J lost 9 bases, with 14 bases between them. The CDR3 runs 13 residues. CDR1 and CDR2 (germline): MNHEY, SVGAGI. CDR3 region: CASSYGGDLLQYF. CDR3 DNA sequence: TGTGCCAGCAGTTACGGCGGGGATCTACTGCAGTACTTC.

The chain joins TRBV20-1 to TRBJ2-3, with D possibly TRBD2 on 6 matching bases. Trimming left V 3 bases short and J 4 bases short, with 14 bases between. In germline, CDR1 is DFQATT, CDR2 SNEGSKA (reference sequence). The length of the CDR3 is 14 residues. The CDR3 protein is CSASGAGTADTQYF. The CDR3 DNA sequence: TGCAGTGCTAGTGGGGCGGGGACGGCAGATACGCAGTATTTT.

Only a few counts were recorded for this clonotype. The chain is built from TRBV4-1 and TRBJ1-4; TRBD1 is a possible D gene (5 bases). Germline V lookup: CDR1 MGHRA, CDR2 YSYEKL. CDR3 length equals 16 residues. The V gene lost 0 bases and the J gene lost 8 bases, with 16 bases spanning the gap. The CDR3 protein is CASSQDMVRVGEKLFF. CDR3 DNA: TGCGCCAGCAGCCAAGATATGGTCAGGGTGGGCGAAAAACTGTTTTTT.

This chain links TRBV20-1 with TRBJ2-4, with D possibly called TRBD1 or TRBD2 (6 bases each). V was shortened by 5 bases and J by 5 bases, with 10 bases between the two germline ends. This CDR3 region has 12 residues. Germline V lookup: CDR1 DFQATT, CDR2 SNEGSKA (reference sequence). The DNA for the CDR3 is TGCAGTGCTGGGGGGCGGCAAAACATTCAGTACTTC. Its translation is CSAGGRQNIQYF.

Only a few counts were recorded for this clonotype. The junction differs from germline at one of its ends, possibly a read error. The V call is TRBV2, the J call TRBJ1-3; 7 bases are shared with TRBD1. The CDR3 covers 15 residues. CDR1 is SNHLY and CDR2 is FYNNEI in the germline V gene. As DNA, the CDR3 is TGTGCCAGCAGCGAAGACAGGGCTCCGGTAAACACCATATATTTT. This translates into CASSEDRAPVNTIYF.

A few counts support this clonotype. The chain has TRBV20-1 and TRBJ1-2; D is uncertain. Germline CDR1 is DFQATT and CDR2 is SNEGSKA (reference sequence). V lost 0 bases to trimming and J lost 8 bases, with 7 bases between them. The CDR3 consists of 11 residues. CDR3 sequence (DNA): TGCAGTGCTAGAGATCGGGAAGGCTACACCTTC. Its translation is CSARDREGYTF.

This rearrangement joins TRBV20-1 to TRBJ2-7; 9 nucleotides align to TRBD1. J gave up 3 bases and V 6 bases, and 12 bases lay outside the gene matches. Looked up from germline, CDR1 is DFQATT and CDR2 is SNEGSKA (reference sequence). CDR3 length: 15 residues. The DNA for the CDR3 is TGCAGTGCCCCCGGGACAGGGAGCCCGAACTACGAGCAGTACTTC. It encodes CSAPGTGSPNYEQYF.

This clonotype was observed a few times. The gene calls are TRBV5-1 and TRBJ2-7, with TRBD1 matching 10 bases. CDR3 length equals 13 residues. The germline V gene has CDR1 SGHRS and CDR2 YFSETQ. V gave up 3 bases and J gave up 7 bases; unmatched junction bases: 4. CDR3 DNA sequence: TGCGCCAGCAGCTATGACAGGGGGCGTGAGCAGTACTTC. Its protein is CASSYDRGREQYF. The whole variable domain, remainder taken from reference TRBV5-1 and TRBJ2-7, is KAGVTQTPRYLIKTRGQQVTLSCSPISGHRSVSWYQQTPGQGLQFLFEYFSETQRNKGNFPGRFSGRQFSNSRSEMNVSTLELGDSALYLCASSYDRGREQYFGPGTRLTVT.

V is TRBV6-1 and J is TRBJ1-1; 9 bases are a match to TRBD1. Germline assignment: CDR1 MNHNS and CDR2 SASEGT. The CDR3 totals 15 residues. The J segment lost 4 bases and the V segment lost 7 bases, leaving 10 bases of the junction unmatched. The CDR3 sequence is CASTPLLGQGTEAFF. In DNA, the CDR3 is TGTGCCAGCACACCTCTTTTGGGACAGGGCACTGAAGCTTTCTTT.

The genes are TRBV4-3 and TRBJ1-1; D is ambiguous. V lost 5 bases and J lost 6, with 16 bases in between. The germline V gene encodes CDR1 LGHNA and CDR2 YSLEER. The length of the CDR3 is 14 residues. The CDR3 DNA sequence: TGCGCCAGCAGCTCCGGGTCCGCTGACGCTGAAGCTTTCTTT. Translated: CASSSGSADAEAFF.

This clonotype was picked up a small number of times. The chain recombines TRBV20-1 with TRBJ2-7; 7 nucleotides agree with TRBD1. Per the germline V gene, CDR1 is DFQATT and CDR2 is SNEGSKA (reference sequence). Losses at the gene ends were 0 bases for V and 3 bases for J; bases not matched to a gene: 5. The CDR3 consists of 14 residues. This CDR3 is CSARDDRVNYEQYF. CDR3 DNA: TGCAGTGCTAGAGATGACAGGGTCAACTACGAGCAGTACTTC.

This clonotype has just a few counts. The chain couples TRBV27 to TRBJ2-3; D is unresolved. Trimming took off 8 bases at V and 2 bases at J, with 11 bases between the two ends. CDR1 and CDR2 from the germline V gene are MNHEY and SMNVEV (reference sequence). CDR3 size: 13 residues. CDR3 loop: CASQRINTDTQYF. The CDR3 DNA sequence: TGTGCCAGCCAGAGGATCAACACAGATACGCAGTATTTT.

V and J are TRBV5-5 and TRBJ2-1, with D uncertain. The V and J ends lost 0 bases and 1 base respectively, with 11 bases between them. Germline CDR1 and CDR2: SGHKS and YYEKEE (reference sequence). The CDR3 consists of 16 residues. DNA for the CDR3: TGTGCCAGCAGCTTGGTTCCCACCCCATCCTACAATGAGCAGTTCTTC. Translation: CASSLVPTPSYNEQFF.

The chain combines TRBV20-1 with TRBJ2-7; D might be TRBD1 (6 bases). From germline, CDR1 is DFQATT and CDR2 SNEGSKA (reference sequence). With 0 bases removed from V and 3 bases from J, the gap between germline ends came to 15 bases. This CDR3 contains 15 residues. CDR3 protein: CSARDSARGVYEQYF. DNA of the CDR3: TGCAGTGCTAGAGATTCGGCCAGGGGCGTCTACGAGCAGTACTTC.